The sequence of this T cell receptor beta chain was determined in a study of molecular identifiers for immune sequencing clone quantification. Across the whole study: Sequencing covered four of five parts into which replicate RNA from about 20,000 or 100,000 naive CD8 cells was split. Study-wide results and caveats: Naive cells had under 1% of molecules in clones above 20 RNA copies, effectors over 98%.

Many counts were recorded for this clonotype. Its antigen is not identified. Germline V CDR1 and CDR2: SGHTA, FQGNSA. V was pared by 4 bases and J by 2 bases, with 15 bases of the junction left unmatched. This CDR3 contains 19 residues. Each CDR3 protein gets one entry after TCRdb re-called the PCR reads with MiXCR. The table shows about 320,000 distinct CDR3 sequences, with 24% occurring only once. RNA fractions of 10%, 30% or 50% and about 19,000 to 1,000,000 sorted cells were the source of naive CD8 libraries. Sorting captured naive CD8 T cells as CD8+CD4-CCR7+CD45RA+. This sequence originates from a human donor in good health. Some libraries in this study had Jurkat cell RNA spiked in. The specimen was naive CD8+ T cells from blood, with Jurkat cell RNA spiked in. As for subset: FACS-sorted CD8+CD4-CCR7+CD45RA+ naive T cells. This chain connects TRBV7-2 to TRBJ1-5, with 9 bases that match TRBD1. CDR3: CASSSGTGLEVYGNQPQHF. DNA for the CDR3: TGTGCCAGCAGCTCCGGGACAGGGTTAGAGGTGTATGGCAATCAGCCCCAGCATTTT.